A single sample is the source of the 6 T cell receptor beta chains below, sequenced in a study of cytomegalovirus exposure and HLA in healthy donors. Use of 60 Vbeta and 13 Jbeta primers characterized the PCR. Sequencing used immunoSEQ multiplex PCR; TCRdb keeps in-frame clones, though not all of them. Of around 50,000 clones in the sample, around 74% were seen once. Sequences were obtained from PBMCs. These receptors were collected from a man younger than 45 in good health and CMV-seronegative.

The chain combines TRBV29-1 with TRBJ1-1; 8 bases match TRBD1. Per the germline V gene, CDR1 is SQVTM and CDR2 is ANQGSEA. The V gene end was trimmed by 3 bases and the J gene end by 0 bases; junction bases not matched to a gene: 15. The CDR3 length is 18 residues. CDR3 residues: CSVDAVRTGTVMNTEAFF. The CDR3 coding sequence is TGCAGCGTTGACGCCGTTCGGACAGGGACGGTAATGAACACTGAAGCTTTCTTT.

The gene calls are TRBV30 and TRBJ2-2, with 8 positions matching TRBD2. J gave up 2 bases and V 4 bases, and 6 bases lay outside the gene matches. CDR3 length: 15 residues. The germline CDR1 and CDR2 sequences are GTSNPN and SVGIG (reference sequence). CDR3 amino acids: CAWIPGGPNTGELFF. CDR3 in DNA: TGTGCCTGGATACCGGGAGGGCCCAACACCGGGGAGCTGTTTTTT.

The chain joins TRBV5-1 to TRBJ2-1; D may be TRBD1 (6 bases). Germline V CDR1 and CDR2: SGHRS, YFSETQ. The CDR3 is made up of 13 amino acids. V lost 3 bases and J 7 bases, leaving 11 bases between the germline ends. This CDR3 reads CASSYRVINEQFF. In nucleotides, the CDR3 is TGCGCCAGCAGCTACAGGGTAATAAATGAGCAGTTCTTC. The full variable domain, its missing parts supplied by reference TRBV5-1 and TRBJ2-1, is KAGVTQTPRYLIKTRGQQVTLSCSPISGHRSVSWYQQTPGQGLQFLFEYFSETQRNKGNFPGRFSGRQFSNSRSEMNVSTLELGDSALYLCASSYRVINEQFFGPGTRLTVL.

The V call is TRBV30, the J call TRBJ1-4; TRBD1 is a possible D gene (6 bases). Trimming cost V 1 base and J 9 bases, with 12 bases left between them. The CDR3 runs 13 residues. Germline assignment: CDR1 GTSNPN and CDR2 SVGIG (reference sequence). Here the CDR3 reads CAWSGRDTKKLFF. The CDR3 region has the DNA TGTGCCTGGAGTGGACGGGACACAAAAAAACTGTTTTTT.

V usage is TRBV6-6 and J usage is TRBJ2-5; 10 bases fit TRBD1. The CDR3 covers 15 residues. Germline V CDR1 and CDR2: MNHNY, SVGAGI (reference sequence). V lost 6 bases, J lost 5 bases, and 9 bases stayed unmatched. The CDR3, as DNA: TGTGCCAGCAGGGCGACAGGGGGCGGAGGGGAGACCCAGTACTTC. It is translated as CASRATGGGGETQYF.

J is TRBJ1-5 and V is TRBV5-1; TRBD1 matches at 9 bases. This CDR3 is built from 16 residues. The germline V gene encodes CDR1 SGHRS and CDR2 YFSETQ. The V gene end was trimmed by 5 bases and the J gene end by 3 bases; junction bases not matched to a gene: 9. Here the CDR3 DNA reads TGCGCCAGCAGTCCCGGGACAGGGAATGCCAATCAGCCCCAGCATTTT. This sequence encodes CASSPGTGNANQPQHF. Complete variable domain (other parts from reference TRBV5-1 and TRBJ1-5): KAGVTQTPRYLIKTRGQQVTLSCSPISGHRSVSWYQQTPGQGLQFLFEYFSETQRNKGNFPGRFSGRQFSNSRSEMNVSTLELGDSALYLCASSPGTGNANQPQHFGDGTRLSIL.